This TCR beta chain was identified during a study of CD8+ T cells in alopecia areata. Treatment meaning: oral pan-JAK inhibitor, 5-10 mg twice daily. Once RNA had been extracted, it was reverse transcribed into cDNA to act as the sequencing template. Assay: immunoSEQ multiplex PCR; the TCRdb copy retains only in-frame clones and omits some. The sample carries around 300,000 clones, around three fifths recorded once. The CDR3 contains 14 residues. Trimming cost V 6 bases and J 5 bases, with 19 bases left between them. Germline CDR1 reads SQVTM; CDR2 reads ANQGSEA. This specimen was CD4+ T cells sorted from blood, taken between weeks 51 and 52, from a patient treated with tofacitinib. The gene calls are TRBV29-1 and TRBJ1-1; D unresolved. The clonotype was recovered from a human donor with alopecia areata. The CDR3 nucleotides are TGCAGCGTGCGCCCCCACAATCCGGAAACTGAAGCTTTCTTT. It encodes CSVRPHNPETEAFF.